This T cell receptor beta chain derives from a study of T cell responses to AZD1222 COVID-19 vaccine. In the study overall: Samples with a second dose at about 4 or about 12 weeks were pooled together. Study results and limitations: Repertoire sampling was restricted to post-peak T cell response timepoints. Clonal diversity may have been underestimated, and the donors were mostly white British, with more females than males. Just a handful of AZD1222 recipients were seropositive at baseline.

Repertoires were generated with immunoSEQ multiplex PCR, while TCRdb's copy carries only in-frame clones and drops some. The sample has 130,000 to 150,000 clones, 93% seen once. As for this clone: The antigen is undetermined.

Germline V gene lookup returns CDR1 SGHRS and CDR2 YFSETQ. V lost 2 bases and J lost 5; bases outside the gene matches: 7. This CDR3 is 15 amino acids long. The rearrangement uses TRBV5-1 and TRBJ1-1; TRBD1 matches 9 bases. The sequences come from peripheral blood, collected on day 0 of AZD1222 vaccination. The source is an adult in good health. The CDR3 DNA reads as TGCGCCAGCAGCTTAGGGGACAGGGATTCGACTGAAGCTTTCTTT. Its protein product is CASSLGDRDSTEAFF.